This T cell receptor (beta chain) was captured by sequencing in a study of Tregs in tolerant kidney transplant recipients. Study-level background: The nonmyeloablative bone marrow transplants came from related graft donors, with transient mixed chimerism.

Produced via immunoSEQ multiplex PCR; TCRdb's table is partial and in-frame only. Its table records about 48,000 clones. Study-level results: Donor-specific Treg expansion exceeded global Treg expansion in tolerant patients, suggesting antigen drive. Expanding Tregs on activated donor B cells appeared to best identify donor-specific TCRbeta clones.

A word on this clone: Its specificity is unknown. The read finishes 3 residues shy of the CDR3 end, and the germline J gene is used to complete it.

Unstimulated Tregs (CD4+CD25+CD127-) and CD4+CD25- non-Tregs were sorted from PBMCs. Germline CDR1 LNHDA, CDR2 SQIVND (reference sequence). Between the trimmed V and J ends, which lost 3 bases and 1 base, there was a span of 10 bases. The CDR3 is made up of 15 amino acids. The J gene is TRBJ1-5, the V gene TRBV19; tentative D call: TRBD1 (5 bases). The source of this sequence is a human donor who received a combined kidney and bone marrow transplant. The input for sequencing was CD4+ T cells from blood, taken before the transplant. This CDR3 reads CASSIQGLSNQPQHF. The DNA read from the CDR3 is TGTGCCAGTAGTATTCAGGGTTTAAGCAATCAGCCC.